This T cell receptor (beta chain) was identified during a study of blood T cell repertoires in COVID-19. Followed longitudinally, the Seattle patients had been enrolled during active infection. The assay was immunoSEQ multiplex PCR, and TCRdb's table has in-frame clones only and misses some. The sample lists fewer than 350,000 clones, around 88% occurring once. The length of the CDR3 is 15 residues. Trimming took 5 bases from V and 3 from J, leaving 16 bases between them. Per germline, CDR1 SEHNR and CDR2 FQNEAQ (reference sequence). The receptor was derived from a woman in her twenties or thirties with COVID-19, enrolled during active disease. This rearrangement joins TRBV7-9 to TRBJ1-2; possibly TRBD1 for D (6 bases). The material sequenced was peripheral blood. CDR3 region: CASSHFQGSDYGYTF. DNA for the CDR3: TGTGCCAGCAGCCATTTCCAGGGGTCCGACTATGGCTACACCTTC.